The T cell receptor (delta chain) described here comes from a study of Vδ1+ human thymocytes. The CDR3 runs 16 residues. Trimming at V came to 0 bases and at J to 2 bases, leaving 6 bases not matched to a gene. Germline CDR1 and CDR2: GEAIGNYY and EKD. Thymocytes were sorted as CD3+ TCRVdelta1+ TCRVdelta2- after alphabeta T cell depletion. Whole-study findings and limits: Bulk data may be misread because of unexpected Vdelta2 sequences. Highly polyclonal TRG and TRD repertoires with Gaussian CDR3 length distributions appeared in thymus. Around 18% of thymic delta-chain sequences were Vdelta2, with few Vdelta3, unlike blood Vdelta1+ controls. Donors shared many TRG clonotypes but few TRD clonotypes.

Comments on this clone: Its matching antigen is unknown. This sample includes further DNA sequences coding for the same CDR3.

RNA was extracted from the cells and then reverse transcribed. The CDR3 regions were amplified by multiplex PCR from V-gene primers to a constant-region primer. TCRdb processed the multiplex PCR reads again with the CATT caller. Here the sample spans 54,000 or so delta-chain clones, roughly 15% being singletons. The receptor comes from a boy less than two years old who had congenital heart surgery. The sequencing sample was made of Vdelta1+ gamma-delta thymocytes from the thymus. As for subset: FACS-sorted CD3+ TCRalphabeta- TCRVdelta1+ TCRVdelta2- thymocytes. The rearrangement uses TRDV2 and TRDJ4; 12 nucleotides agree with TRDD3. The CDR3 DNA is TGTGCCTGTGACACCCTGGGGGATACGGGGGCAAGACCCCTGATCTTT. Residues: CACDTLGDTGARPLIF.